The clone carrying this T cell receptor (beta chain) was recorded once. This entry comes from a study of CD8+CD57+ T cells in acquired aplastic anemia. Study-level information: Sorted CD4+ and CD8+ cells gave an average of 3.2 ug of DNA.

This CDR3 comprises 13 residues. CDR1 and CDR2 from the germline V gene are LGHDT and YNNKEL (reference sequence). Between the trimmed V and J ends, which lost 1 base and 6 bases, there was a span of 6 bases. Genomic DNA was employed as the template in profiling TCR beta VDJ and CDR3. TCRdb re-called the reads with MiXCR, one entry per CDR3 protein. The sample has about 40,000 distinct CDR3 sequences; 65% to 70% are singletons. Sequencing input: sorted CD4+, CD8+, or CD8+CD57+ T cells (not recorded which) from PBMCs. This clonotype originated in a human donor in good health, serving as a control. This rearrangement joins TRBV3-1 to TRBJ2-2; D unresolved. In DNA form, the CDR3 reads TGTGCCAGCAGCCAAGCGAGTCCCGGGGAGCTGTTTTTT. It specifies CASSQASPGELFF.